This TCR beta chain was sequenced during a study of regulatory T cells in long-lasting Graves disease. V lost 8 bases, J lost 4 bases, and 11 bases stayed unmatched. This CDR3 has 14 amino acids. CDR1 and CDR2 (germline): MNHEY, SVGEGT. Building of the TCR beta libraries involved iRepertoire HTBI primers and Arm-PCR of CDR3 regions. One entry per CDR3 protein results from TCRdb running MiXCR on the multiplex PCR reads. The repertoire holds some 600,000 distinct CDR3 sequences, 15% to 20% seen once, with 9.5% to 15% in the top ten. For this clonotype: This clone may be a read error of a much larger clone one base away. No conserved phenylalanine or tryptophan is present at the end of the CDR3, so a read error is the likely explanation.

Described time point: newly diagnosed GD, antithyroid drugs for less than 3 months. PBMC-extracted RNA yielded the TCR library. An endocrinology department in Xi'an, China, supplied the patients. This sample also belongs to another study, concerning T cells in Graves' hyperthyroidism and ophthalmopathy. That study adds: A model of 13 V-J pairs discriminated ophthalmopathy from stable hyperthyroidism.

Source: peripheral blood mononuclear cells (PBMCs), taken at new diagnosis, from a patient treated with antithyroid drugs. The chain employs TRBV6-2 or TRBV6-3 and TRBJ2-7, with 7 nucleotides matching TRBD1. The receptor's source is a man in his late teens or twenties with Graves disease. Here the CDR3 DNA reads TGTGCCAGCTCAGAGGGGACAGTCCCATACGAGCAGTACCTC. This sequence encodes CASSEGTVPYEQYL.